These 14 T cell receptor beta chains came from one sample sequenced in a study of blood T cell repertoires in COVID-19. The table came from immunoSEQ multiplex PCR; TCRdb's copy has only in-frame clones and leaves some out. The sample carries about 180,000 clones, 89% recorded once. The specimen sequenced was PBMCs or T cells enriched from blood (not recorded which). These receptors all stem from a woman aged 40 to 50 with acute COVID-19.

CDR3 residues: CASSPRGYSNQPQHF. In DNA, the CDR3 is TGTGCCAGCAGTCCCCGGGGTTATAGCAATCAGCCCCAGCATTTT. The chain recombines TRBV28 with TRBJ1-5; the D is unclear. CDR1 is MDHEN, CDR2 SYDVKM, per germline. V gave up 5 bases and J gave up 0 bases, with 11 bases separating them. The CDR3 totals 15 residues. Filled out from reference TRBV28 and TRBJ1-5, the complete variable domain reads DVKVTQSSRYLVKRTGEKVFLECVQDMDHENMFWYRQDPGLGLRLIYFSYDVKMKEKGDIPEGYSVSREKKERFSLILESASTNQTSMYLCASSPRGYSNQPQHFGDGTRLSIL.

This clone was found a few times. The J gene is TRBJ2-1, the V gene TRBV28, with D possibly being TRBD2 (7 bases). Per the germline V gene, CDR1 is MDHEN and CDR2 is SYDVKM. CDR3 length: 21 residues. With 6 bases removed from V and 3 bases from J, the gap between germline ends came to 33 bases. The CDR3 bases are TGTGCCAGCAGCGACCCTTACATCCCCGGGACTACCATAGGGGGCTACAATGAGCAGTTCTTC. Encoded protein: CASSDPYIPGTTIGGYNEQFF.

The V gene is TRBV6-5, the J gene TRBJ1-2, with D possibly matching TRBD1 (5 bases). CDR1 and CDR2 (germline): MNHEY, SVGAGI. This CDR3 spans 13 amino acids. V was pared by 5 bases and J by 8 bases, with 15 bases between. The CDR3 region has the DNA TGTGCCAGCAGTCCACGACAGAGAAACGGCTACACCTTC. It codes for CASSPRQRNGYTF.

The chain couples TRBV9 to TRBJ1-3; 10 nucleotides align to TRBD1. Germline values: CDR1 SGDLS, CDR2 YYNGEE. The CDR3 consists of 15 residues. V lost 4 bases to trimming and J lost 3 bases; unmatched junction nucleotides: 4. Here the CDR3 reads CASSQTGGFGNTIYF. CDR3 DNA: TGTGCCAGCAGCCAGACAGGGGGCTTTGGAAACACCATATATTTT.

This chain connects TRBV30 to TRBJ2-2; D perhaps matches TRBD1 (6 bases). CDR1 GTSNPN and CDR2 SVGIG come from the germline V gene (reference sequence). V lost 0 bases and J lost 4, with 18 bases in between. CDR3 length equals 17 residues. The CDR3 here is CAWSVPNRVFGTGELFF. CDR3 coding DNA: TGTGCCTGGAGTGTACCCAACAGGGTTTTCGGCACCGGGGAGCTGTTTTTT. The whole variable domain, remainder taken from reference TRBV30 and TRBJ2-2, is SQTIHQWPATLVQPVGSPLSLECTVEGTSNPNLYWYRQAAGRGLQLLFYSVGIGQISSEVPQNLSASRPQDRQFILSSKKLLLSDSGFYLCAWSVPNRVFGTGELFFGEGSRLTVL.

This clone was picked up one time. The chain joins TRBV3-1 (or the pseudogene TRBV3-2) to TRBJ1-1; TRBD1 aligns across 8 bases. The V and J ends lost 4 bases and 4 bases, in that order; junction bases with no gene match: 14. The CDR3 loop spans 17 amino acids. Germline loops: CDR1 LGHDT, CDR2 YNNKEL (reference sequence). In DNA form, the CDR3 reads TGTGCCAGCAGCCCCTCCCGAGACAGGGGTGAGGGCACTGAAGCTTTCTTT. Translated, it gives CASSPSRDRGEGTEAFF.

The rearrangement links TRBV18 to TRBJ2-2; the match to TRBD1 covers 7 bases. This CDR3 spans 13 amino acids. Trimming removed 5 bases from V and 4 bases from J; junction bases left unmatched: 1. Germline lookup yields CDR1 KGHSH and CDR2 LQKENI. Here the CDR3 DNA reads TGTGCCAGCTCAGGGGACAGCACCGGGGAGCTGTTTTTT. It is translated as CASSGDSTGELFF.

The V call is TRBV19, the J call TRBJ2-2, with a weak D call TRBD2 (6 bases). The CDR3 consists of 16 residues. Germline assignment: CDR1 LNHDA and CDR2 SQIVND (reference sequence). V was cut by 10 bases and J by 6 bases, with 24 bases left in between. The chain's CDR3 is CATGAFGTGLSGELFF. DNA for the CDR3: TGTGCCACCGGTGCCTTCGGGACTGGGCTTTCCGGGGAGCTGTTTTTT.

The rearrangement links TRBV28 to TRBJ2-2; the D gene is possibly TRBD1 (5 bases). Per the germline V gene, CDR1 is MDHEN and CDR2 is SYDVKM. This CDR3 spans 16 amino acids. V was trimmed by 3 bases and J by 4 bases, leaving 15 bases between them. The CDR3 loop is CASSLVGPPGTGELFF. For the CDR3, the DNA is TGTGCCAGCAGTTTGGTGGGGCCCCCGGGCACCGGGGAGCTGTTTTTT.

The chain uses TRBV6-8 and TRBJ2-7; D perhaps matches TRBD2 (6 bases). CDR3 length: 11 amino acids. Per germline, CDR1 MNHGY and CDR2 SAAAGT. V was shortened by 9 bases and J by 5 bases, with 11 bases between the two germline ends. The CDR3 spells CARDYFHEQYF. CDR3 DNA: TGTGCCAGGGACTACTTTCACGAGCAGTACTTC.

The chain links TRBV10-3 to TRBJ2-7, with D perhaps TRBD1 (5 bases). The CDR3 is 14 amino acids. Looked up from germline, CDR1 is ENHRY and CDR2 is SYGVKD. V gave up 0 bases and J gave up 4 bases, with 10 bases separating them. CDR3 coding DNA: TGTGCCATCAGTGAGTCCCCCAGGGCGTACGAGCAGTACTTC. Translating it yields CAISESPRAYEQYF.

The genes are TRBV14 and TRBJ2-7; 8 bases match TRBD1. The CDR3 runs 15 residues. V shed 1 base and J 5 bases; nucleotides not matched to a gene: 7. CDR1 and CDR2 (germline): SGHDN, FVKESK. CDR3 sequence: CASSQVAGGWNEQYF. In DNA, the CDR3 is TGTGCCAGCAGCCAAGTGGCAGGGGGCTGGAACGAGCAGTACTTC.

The gene calls are TRBV5-1 and TRBJ2-5; D remains unclear. V was shortened by 0 bases and J by 6 bases, with 12 bases between the two germline ends. The CDR3 loop spans 14 amino acids. Germline lookup yields CDR1 SGHRS and CDR2 YFSETQ. The CDR3 DNA reads as TGCGCCAGCAGCTTGGATGGGTCGGGTCAGACCCAGTACTTC. Translated: CASSLDGSGQTQYF.

This chain uses TRBV28 with TRBJ1-2, with 7 bases matching TRBD1. The J segment lost 5 bases and the V segment lost 4 bases, leaving 10 bases of the junction unmatched. Germline-derived CDR1 and CDR2 are MDHEN and SYDVKM. This CDR3 is built from 15 residues. CDR3 protein: CASSSPGTVSYGYTF. The DNA for the CDR3 is TGTGCCAGCAGTTCCCCCGGGACAGTAAGTTATGGCTACACCTTC.